This T cell receptor (beta chain) is drawn from a study of metastatic and nonmetastatic thyroid tumors. Looking at the study overall: Across peripheral blood and tumor or nodule tissue samples taken from malignant and benign thyroid patients, the repertoires were compared with one another. General observations from the study: A significant increase in TCR beta diversity was reportedly seen in malignant thyroid tumors relative to benign nodules, in blood and tumor.

By sample fraction, this clone is medium-sized. Its matching antigen is unknown. CDR1 MNHEY and CDR2 SMNVEV come from the germline V gene (reference sequence). V was clipped by 7 bases and J by 4 bases; unmatched bases: 7. This CDR3 spans 15 amino acids. All patients were treatment-naive before thyroid surgery. Authors' methods: The distant-metastasis classifier for papillary thyroid cancer was built from CDR3 differences across clinicopathological groups. TCRdb ran MiXCR on the PCR reads. The V and J calls reflect TCRdb's pipeline rather than the authors' work. Of more than 13,000 clones in the sample, more than 20% are singletons; the top ten hold under 9.5%.

V usage is TRBV27 and J usage is TRBJ1-6; 7 bases align to TRBD1. Sequenced sample: blood. The TCR originated in a female donor with papillary thyroid cancer or a benign thyroid nodule (not recorded which). Some clones in this sample may be carry-over from other donors' samples. CDR3 bases: TGTGCCAGCACAACCGGGACAGCGTATAATTCACCCCTCCACTTT. This codes for CASTTGTAYNSPLHF.